This T cell receptor (beta chain) was recovered during a study of beta chain features in type 1 diabetes. Reverse transcription of all isolated RNA meant that expressed TCRB transcripts were sequenced. Data came from immunoSEQ multiplex PCR; TCRdb stores just in-frame clones and leaves some out. Seen here are around 160,000 clones, 50% to 70% observed once, and the top ten hold under 0.1%. As for this clone: Its antigen is currently unknown.

CDR1 and CDR2 (germline): SGHRS, YFSETQ. The CDR3 runs to 13 residues. With 5 bases removed from V and 2 bases from J, the gap between germline ends came to 10 bases. Study-wide points: Sequencing of cDNA might inflate the share of cells that strongly express TCR. Shortening that was moderate but significant affected the TCRB CDR3s of Type 1 diabetes patients in all four CD4+ subsets.

This receptor was taken from a man aged 25 to 45 with type 1 diabetes. The sequenced sample consisted of naive CD4+ T cells from blood. This chain connects TRBV5-1 to TRBJ2-5, with D tentatively TRBD1 (5 bases). The CDR3 DNA is TGCGCCAGCAGACCAGGGCCTCAAGAGACCCAGTACTTC. Translation gives CASRPGPQETQYF.